Described below is a single T cell receptor (beta chain) sequence and its context. What it binds is not known. The treatment here: approximately 10-day PBMC culture with coronavirus spike peptide pools or control peptides (ViraFEST assay). Negative selection purified CD4+ T cells after approximately eleven days of culture. The CDR3 contains 14 residues. Germline assignment: CDR1 SGHAT and CDR2 FQNNGV. V trimming: 2 bases; J trimming: 2 bases; junction bases outside the gene matches: 0. The data were obtained in a study of vaccination and CD4 T cells after COVID-19. At the level of the study: Those taking part got two shots of either the BNT162b2 or the mRNA-1273 vaccine. Findings of the study overall: Reactive clone data from convalescent patients indicated a median of approximately 90% appearing only post-vaccination.

Researchers used the Oncomine TCR Beta short-read assay to sequence DNA from cultured CD4+ T cells. TCRdb reprocessed the PCR reads with MiXCR, giving one entry per CDR3 protein. The sample has 9,500 to 13,000 distinct CDR3 sequences, about 27% seen once. The chain combines TRBV11-2 with TRBJ2-7, with 10 bases lining up with TRBD2. Sample: CD4+ T cells from blood, cultured in vitro, taken before SARS-CoV-2 vaccination. This sequence was found in a human donor who received a COVID-19 vaccine. The CDR3 sequence: CASSLLAGAYEQYF. The CDR3 nucleotides read TGTGCCAGCAGCTTACTAGCGGGGGCCTACGAGCAGTACTTC.